Described below is a single TCR beta chain sequence and its context. The target of this receptor is not known. This sample stems from a study of cytomegalovirus exposure and HLA in healthy donors (dated by TCRdb to 2015 to 2018). For context, the study as a whole: According to an earlier analysis of a few hundred of the donors, about 179 million T cells yielded 90 million to 130 million unique TCR beta sequences and approximately 300 Gb of sequence data. A later genetic analysis took genome-wide SNP genotypes for about three fifths of the 666 donors and used that subset as a discovery cohort. To predict cytomegalovirus infection status, the study brought together high-throughput TCR immunosequencing, statistical association of individual TCRs with disease status, and machine learning. To decide whether each TCR beta V gene segment behaved as functional or pseudogenic, an earlier analysis of some 540 of the donors relied on high-throughput TCR beta sequencing. The study was designed to test whether signatures of past pathogen exposure could be identified by cataloging public T cell receptors. The number of typed donors differed by locus: about 620-640 for A, B, C, DRB1 and DQB1; some 500 for DQA1; some 590 for DPA1; and 400 to 480 for DPB1. Donor age, sex, ethnicity and CMV serostatus were collected together with the repertoire data. In addition to the first cohort of hundreds of subjects, a separate validation cohort of approximately 130 different subjects was used. Across approximately 400 genotyped donors of the cohort, an average of approximately 240,000 unique TCR beta nucleotide sequences per donor were sequenced, and approximately 17% of those sequences were non-productive. The T cell repertoires of 700 or so subjects were profiled by immunosequencing and related to cytomegalovirus serostatus. An early release that covered fewer than 800 HLA-typed donors contained approximately 300 gigabases of sequencing data and 75 million to 100 million unique TCR sequences. Of the roughly 390 genotyped donors, roughly 76% were placed in the genetic ancestry cluster associated with self-reported Caucasian donors. A later analysis re-analyzed previously published TCR beta repertoires from 666 donors and added high-resolution HLA genotyping to study TCR occurrence patterns. Rather than drawing on any new phenotypic data, the later analysis identified candidate immune exposures from TCR beta sequences and the way those sequences occurred across donors. Both class I and class II loci were covered by HLA typing, at four-digit resolution. All discovery cohort repertoires had been generated on a single sequencing platform. Roughly five DR-DQ haplotypes were handled as single units for association and clustering because linkage in the cohort was strong. General findings and caveats noted by the study authors: Because counts were too low, roughly 16 rarely observed V segments, including chromosome 9 orphons, were left out of the earlier analysis of approximately 580 of the donors. In a later genetic analysis, a missense DCLRE1C variant was associated with V-gene and J-gene trimming of TCR beta chains, and the association was replicated in an independent cohort. Correlated functional status among segregating V segments might reflect linkage disequilibrium, but an unknown experimental factor could not be ruled out. In a later analysis, about 17,000 TCR beta sequences were associated with specific HLA alleles at a false discovery rate of 0.05. In an earlier analysis of approximately 600 of the donors, most TCR beta V segments were observed in productive rearrangements about 87% or about 30% of the time, broadly matching IMGT annotations. In a later analysis, the rate of TCR association differed among HLA loci, with DRB1 alleles having the most associated TCRs and HLA-C alleles having the fewest. This cohort had only TCR beta chains sequenced, and the lack of alpha or paired-chain data limited which features could be detected. Presence/absence analyses assumed roughly uniform sequencing depth across donors, an assumption that may not hold. The authors suggested that the approach could potentially be generalized to other disease states and immunological phenotypes. According to a later genetic analysis, donors in an Asian-associated ancestry cluster had fewer N-insertions in productive TCRs than the approximately 630-donor mean. In both the original and validation cohorts, the classifier was reported to diagnose cytomegalovirus status with high specificity and sensitivity. The sequencing pipeline was judged likely to have produced a cluster of highly shared sequence variants as a technical artifact. HLA typing was unavailable for some donors at each locus, so association tests used only the typed subset. Immune exposure information for the cohort was limited to CMV serostatus. In a later analysis, most CMV-associated TCR beta chains were found to appear HLA-restricted, with HLA associations seemingly driven largely by CMV exposure. When HLA alleles, especially DR and DQ, strongly co-occurred, TCR associations were difficult to assign to individual alleles. Across donors, most TCR sequences were observed very rarely, whereas some public TCRs were present in many individuals. Several of the top co-occurrence clusters appeared to be linked to parvovirus B19, influenza, CMV and Epstein-Barr virus, according to a later analysis. A further reported finding was that TCR beta sequences accurately predicted the HLA-A and HLA-B alleles for most subjects in the first cohort. Compared with equally common non-associated chains, HLA-associated TCR beta chains in a later analysis were more clonally expanded and had lower generation probabilities. Three of the identified cytomegalovirus-associated TCR beta chains were confirmed in vitro to be specific for cytomegalovirus antigens. Some IMGT-functional V segments, including TRBV6-2 and TRBV6-3, could not be distinguished by the 87-base-pair reads and were therefore excluded. A total of around 150 TCR beta chains were listed by the study as associated with cytomegalovirus.

V was cut back by 0 bases and J by 6 bases, leaving a gap of 17 bases between them. Per the germline V gene, LGHNT is the CDR1 and FRNRAP is the CDR2. The CDR3 holds 16 amino acids from the cysteine to the phenylalanine. Here the CDR3 DNA is all that survives: 48 bases in frame from base 1. The cohort comprised 666 healthy bone marrow donors. Cohort members were all nominally healthy when sampled, although unrecorded immune exposures were likely present. The donor tested CMV seronegative, placing the donor among the roughly 400 seronegative members of the cohort. Each donor provided a peripheral blood sample, and peripheral blood mononuclear cells were used for TCR beta sequencing. The Qiagen DNeasy Blood Extraction Kit was used to extract genomic DNA from the blood cell samples. Libraries came from the immunoSEQ multiplex PCR assay. For the multiplex PCR, a mixture combining 60 forward primers for TCR Vbeta segments and 13 reverse primers for TCR Jbeta segments was used. A multiplex PCR assay on genomic DNA amplified the CDR3 region of rearranged TCR beta genes. On the Illumina HiSeq System, the amplified TCR beta libraries were sequenced as 87-base-pair reads. Regarding the original processing steps: A later analysis tallied roughly 78 million unique TCR beta chains across the 550 to 850 repertoires, and approximately 11 million of those chains were shared by two or more donors. A nearest-neighbor algorithm error-corrected the raw reads and collapsed the reads into unique sequences, merging closely related sequences to remove PCR and sequencing errors. CDR3 sequences were aligned to IMGT reference sequences to assign V, D and J gene segments. For a sequence to be retained, at least a six-nucleotide match to both a V gene segment and a J gene segment was required. Rearrangements were classified as productive when the CDR3 lacked stop codons and remained in frame with V and J, and all other rearrangements were classified as non-productive. CDR3 was defined by IMGT convention, running from the second conserved V-encoded cysteine to the conserved J-encoded phenylalanine. The earlier analysis of approximately 500 of the donors excluded sequences that lacked an unambiguous match to a single V gene segment. An earlier analysis of some 610 of the donors called V segments functional above 56.7% productive rearrangements and segregating when the between-donor standard deviation exceeded 5%. A statistical classification framework was developed to diagnose cytomegalovirus status using the catalog of TCR beta chain sequences. In a later analysis, TCR nucleotide sequences were compared against IMGT/GENE-DB human TR gene sequences so that V and J genes could be assigned. In a later analysis, CDR3 sequences and most-parsimonious VDJ recombination scenarios were assigned using the TCRdist pipeline. A later analysis defined each TCR beta chain by its CDR3 amino acid sequence plus V-gene family, and excluded reads lacking a unique V-gene family. As a way to deal with suspected cross-contamination and a sequencing artifact, a later analysis dropped 500 to 700 nucleotide sequences that were highly shared and had low generation probability. In a later analysis, a clonal expansion index for each public chain was calculated from normalized within-repertoire ranks of inferred template counts. A later analysis computed generation probabilities with a VDJ recombination model fitted to out-of-frame rearrangements, and checked the results against IGoR. In a later analysis, TCR-TCR, TCR-HLA and TCR-CMV co-occurrence was scored with hypergeometric tests, and a repertoire-size bias correction was applied to TCR pairs. False discovery rates were estimated in a later analysis by permuting HLA or CMV assignments 20 times. A later analysis grouped co-occurring TCRs with DBSCAN, adding TCRdist sequence similarity when clustering within HLA-allele-positive subsets. For co-occurrence clustering, repertoires with fewer than 30,000 or more than 120,000 public chains were excluded, along with roughly 5 repertoires with anomalous nucleotide sharing. Not all clones reach the TCRdb copy of this immuneACCESS table, which keeps in-frame sequences only. Checked studies attribute under half of the gap to unresolved V genes and leave the rest unexplained. D and trimming come from the DNA, and the V and J calls and clone size come from that table. The table of this sample itemizes some 120,000 clones. The top ten clones comprise roughly 2.5% of the sample.

Recombination joined TRBV12-5 with TRBJ1-2; confidence is insufficient to name the D gene. Material: PBMCs. The sequence derives from a man younger than 40 in good health and CMV-seronegative. The nucleotide sequence is TGTGCTAGTGGTTTGGTACTTGGCGGCAAAGGCGATGGCTACACCTTC. This translates into CASGLVLGGKGDGYTF. Joined to the reference TRBV12-5 and TRBJ1-2 proteins, this CDR3 gives the full variable domain: DARVTQTPRHKVTEMGQEVTMRCQPILGHNTVFWYRQTMMQGLELLAYFRNRAPLDDSGMPKDRFSAEMPDATLATLKIQPSEPRDSAVYFCASGLVLGGKGDGYTFGSGTRLTVV.